The clone carrying this T cell receptor beta chain was recorded a few times. What it recognizes is unknown. This record comes from a study of response to subunit inactivated influenza vaccine. Findings of the study overall: Seasonal influenza vaccination, on each occasion, was suggested by the authors to recruit few new T cells.

TCRdb passed the RT-PCR reads through MiXCR, listing each CDR3 protein once. The sample contains about 530,000 distinct CDR3 sequences, approximately 10% of which appear only once. CDR1 is MNHEY, CDR2 SVGAGI, per germline. V lost 0 bases and J lost 6, with 6 bases in between. The CDR3 sequence is 13 residues long. Specimen: PBMCs from blood, collected on the day of vaccination. V is TRBV6-5 and J is TRBJ1-5; D not resolved. The clonotype originates from a man aged 50 or older who received an inactivated influenza vaccine. As DNA, the CDR3 is TGTGCCAGCAGTTACTCACCTGCTCAGCCCCAGCATTTT. Protein sequence: CASSYSPAQPQHF.